This is a list of T cell receptor beta chains from one sample in a study of cytomegalovirus exposure and HLA in healthy donors. Profiling relied on immunoSEQ multiplex PCR, and the TCRdb table lists in-frame clones only, not all of them. The sample holds some 80,000 clones, over 60% seen once. Sequenced input: PBMCs. These receptor sequences come from a male donor in good health and CMV-seropositive. CDR3s include the opening cysteine and the closing phenylalanine or tryptophan. D genes are given only for firm matches. Rows may omit the clone size; those that give it use once, few, many or a size class.

d_call	v_call	j_call	clone_size	cdr3_aa	cdr3_nt
TRBD1	TRBV30	TRBJ1-2	few	CAWSRTGSFDGYTF	TGTGCCTGGAGTCGGACAGGGAGTTTTGATGGCTACACCTTC
TRBD1	TRBV30	TRBJ1-2	few	CAWRPLGQGTGYTF	TGTGCCTGGAGACCTCTGGGACAGGGAACTGGCTACACCTTC
TRBD2	TRBV5-4	TRBJ2-1	.	CASSREAVYNEQFF	TGTGCCAGCAGCCGGGAGGCGGTTTACAATGAGCAGTTCTTC
TRBD2	TRBV5-6	TRBJ2-2	.	CASSTARAGGANTGELFF	TGTGCCAGCAGCACGGCCAGAGCGGGGGGCGCGAACACCGGGGAGCTGTTTTTT
.	TRBV19	TRBJ2-3	.	CASSSRVLLGTDTQYF	TGTGCCAGTAGTTCTCGGGTACTTCTGGGCACAGATACGCAGTATTTT
TRBD1	TRBV7-9	TRBJ2-5	.	CASRGQGAGRETQYF	TGTGCCAGCAGGGGACAGGGCGCTGGGCGAGAGACCCAGTACTTC
.	TRBV28	TRBJ1-1	.	CASKTKWFGKENTEAFF	TGTGCCAGCAAGACAAAATGGTTCGGGAAGGAAAACACTGAAGCTTTCTTT
.	TRBV5-6	TRBJ1-1	few	CASSLTGPNTEAFF	TGTGCCAGCAGCTTGACAGGACCGAACACTGAAGCTTTCTTT
.	TRBV25-1	TRBJ2-1	few	CASSEYRPYNEQFF	TGTGCCAGCAGTGAATACAGGCCGTACAATGAGCAGTTCTTC
.	TRBV5-1	TRBJ2-5	.	CASSLVSPGQETQYF	TGCGCCAGCAGCTTGGTCTCGCCGGGCCAAGAGACCCAGTACTTC
TRBD1	TRBV28	TRBJ2-2	.	CASSLTGGTGGELFF	TGTGCCAGCAGTTTGACAGGGGGGACAGGCGGGGAGCTGTTTTTT
.	TRBV5-8	TRBJ2-2	.	CASSFSIRANTGELFF	TGTGCCAGCAGCTTTTCGATCAGGGCGAACACCGGGGAGCTGTTTTTT
TRBD1	TRBV6-1	TRBJ2-7	.	CASSEADRDFYEQYF	TGTGCCAGCAGTGAAGCAGACAGGGATTTCTACGAGCAGTACTTC
.	TRBV6-5	TRBJ1-5	.	CASSSGYSNQPQHF	TGTGCCAGCAGCTCCGGGTATAGCAATCAGCCCCAGCATTTT
.	TRBV7-3	TRBJ2-6	.	CASSSSGIDYSGANVLTF	TGTGCCAGCAGCTCCTCCGGGATTGACTATTCTGGGGCCAACGTCCTGACTTTC
TRBD2	TRBV9	TRBJ2-1	.	CASSVVETSGGVAYNEQFF	TGTGCCAGCAGCGTAGTGGAGACTAGCGGGGGGGTGGCCTACAATGAGCAGTTCTTC